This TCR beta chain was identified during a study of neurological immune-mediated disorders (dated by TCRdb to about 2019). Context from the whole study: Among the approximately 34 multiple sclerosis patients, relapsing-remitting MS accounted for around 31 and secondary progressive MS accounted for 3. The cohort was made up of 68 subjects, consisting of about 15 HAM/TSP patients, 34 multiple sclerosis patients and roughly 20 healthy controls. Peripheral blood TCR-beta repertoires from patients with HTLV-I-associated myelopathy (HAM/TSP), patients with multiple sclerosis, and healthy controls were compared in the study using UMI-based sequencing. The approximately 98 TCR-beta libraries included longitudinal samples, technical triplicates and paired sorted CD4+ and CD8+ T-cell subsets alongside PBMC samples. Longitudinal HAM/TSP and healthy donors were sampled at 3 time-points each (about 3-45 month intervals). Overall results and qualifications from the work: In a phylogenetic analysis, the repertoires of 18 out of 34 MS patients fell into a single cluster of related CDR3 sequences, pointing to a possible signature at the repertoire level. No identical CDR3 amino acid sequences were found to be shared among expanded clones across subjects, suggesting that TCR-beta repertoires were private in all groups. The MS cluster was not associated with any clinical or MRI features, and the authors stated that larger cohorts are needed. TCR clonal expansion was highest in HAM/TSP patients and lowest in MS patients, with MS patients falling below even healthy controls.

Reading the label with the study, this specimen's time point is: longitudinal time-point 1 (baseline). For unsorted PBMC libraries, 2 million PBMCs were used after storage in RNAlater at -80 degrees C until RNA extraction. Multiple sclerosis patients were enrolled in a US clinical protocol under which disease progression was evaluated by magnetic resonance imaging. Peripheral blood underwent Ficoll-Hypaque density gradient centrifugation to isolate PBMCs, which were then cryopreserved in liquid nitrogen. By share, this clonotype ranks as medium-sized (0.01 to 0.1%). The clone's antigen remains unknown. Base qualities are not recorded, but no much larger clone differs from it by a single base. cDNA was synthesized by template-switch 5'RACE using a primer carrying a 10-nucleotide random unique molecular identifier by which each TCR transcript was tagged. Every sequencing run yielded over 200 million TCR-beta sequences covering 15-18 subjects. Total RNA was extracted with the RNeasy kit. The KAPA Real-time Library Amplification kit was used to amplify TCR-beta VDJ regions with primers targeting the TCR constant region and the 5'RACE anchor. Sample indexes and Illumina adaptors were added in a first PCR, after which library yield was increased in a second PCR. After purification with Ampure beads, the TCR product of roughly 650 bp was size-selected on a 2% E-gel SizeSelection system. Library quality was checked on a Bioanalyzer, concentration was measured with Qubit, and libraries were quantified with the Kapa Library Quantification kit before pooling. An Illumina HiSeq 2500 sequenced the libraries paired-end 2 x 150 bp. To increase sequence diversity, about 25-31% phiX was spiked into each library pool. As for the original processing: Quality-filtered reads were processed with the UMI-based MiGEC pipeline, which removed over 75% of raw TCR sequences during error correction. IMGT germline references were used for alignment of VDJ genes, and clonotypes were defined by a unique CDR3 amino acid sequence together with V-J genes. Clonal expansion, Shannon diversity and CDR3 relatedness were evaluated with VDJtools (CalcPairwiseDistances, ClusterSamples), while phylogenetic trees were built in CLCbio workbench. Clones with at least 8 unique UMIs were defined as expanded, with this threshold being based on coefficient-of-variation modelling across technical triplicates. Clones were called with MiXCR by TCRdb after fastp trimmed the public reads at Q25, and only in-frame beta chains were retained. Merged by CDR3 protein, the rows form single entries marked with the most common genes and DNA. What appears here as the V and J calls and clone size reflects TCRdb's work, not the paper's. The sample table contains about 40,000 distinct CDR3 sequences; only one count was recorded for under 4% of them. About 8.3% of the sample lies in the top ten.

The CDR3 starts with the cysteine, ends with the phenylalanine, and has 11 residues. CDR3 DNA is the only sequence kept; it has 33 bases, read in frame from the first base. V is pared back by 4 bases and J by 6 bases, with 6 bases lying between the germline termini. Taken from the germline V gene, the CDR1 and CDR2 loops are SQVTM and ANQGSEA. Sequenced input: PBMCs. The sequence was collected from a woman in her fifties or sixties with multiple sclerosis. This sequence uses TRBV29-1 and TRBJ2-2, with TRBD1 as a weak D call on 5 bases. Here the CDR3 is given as CSVAGPGELFF. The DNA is TGCAGCGTTGCAGGGCCCGGGGAGCTGTTTTTT.